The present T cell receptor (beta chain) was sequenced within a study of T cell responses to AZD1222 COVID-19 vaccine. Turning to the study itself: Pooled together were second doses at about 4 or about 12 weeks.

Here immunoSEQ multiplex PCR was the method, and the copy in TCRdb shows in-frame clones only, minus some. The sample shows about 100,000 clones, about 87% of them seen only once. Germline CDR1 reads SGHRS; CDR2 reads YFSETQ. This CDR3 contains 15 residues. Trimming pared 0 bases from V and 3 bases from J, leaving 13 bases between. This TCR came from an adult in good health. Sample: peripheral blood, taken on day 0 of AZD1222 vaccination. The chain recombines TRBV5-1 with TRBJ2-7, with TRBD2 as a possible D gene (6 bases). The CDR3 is CASSLGVGGGYEQYF. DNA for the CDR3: TGCGCCAGCAGCTTGGGGGTCGGGGGTGGCTACGAGCAGTACTTC.